The clone carrying this T cell receptor (beta chain) was observed at least ten times. At one end the junction does not follow the germline gene, possibly because of a read error. There are 13 residues in the CDR3. CDR1 SEHNR and CDR2 FQNEAQ come from the germline V gene (reference sequence). RNA transcripts served as the template for amplifying TCR beta CDR3 regions. An initial round of RT-PCR targeting the TCR CDR3 relied on the HTBI primer set. TCRdb processed the multiplex PCR reads anew with MiXCR; each CDR3 protein has one entry. This table has almost 600,000 distinct CDR3 sequences, roughly 50% appearing once. The sample belongs to a study of T cells in Graves' hyperthyroidism and ophthalmopathy.

What was sequenced was peripheral blood or thyroid tissue (not recorded which). The gene calls are TRBV7-9 and TRBJ2-7; tentatively, D is TRBD2 (6 bases). The clonotype originates from a woman aged 18-29 years with Graves' hyperthyroidism. CDR3 coding DNA: TGCGCCAGCAGCCAAGCCGGGAGCTACGAGCAGTACTTC. Protein: CASSQAGSYEQYF. Full variable domain (rest looked up from reference TRBV7-9 and TRBJ2-7): DTGVSQNPRHKITKRGQNVTFRCDPISEHNRLYWYRQTLGQGPEFLTYFQNEAQLEKSRLLSDRFSAERPKGSFSTLEIQRTEQGDSAMYLCASSQAGSYEQYFGPGTRLTVT.